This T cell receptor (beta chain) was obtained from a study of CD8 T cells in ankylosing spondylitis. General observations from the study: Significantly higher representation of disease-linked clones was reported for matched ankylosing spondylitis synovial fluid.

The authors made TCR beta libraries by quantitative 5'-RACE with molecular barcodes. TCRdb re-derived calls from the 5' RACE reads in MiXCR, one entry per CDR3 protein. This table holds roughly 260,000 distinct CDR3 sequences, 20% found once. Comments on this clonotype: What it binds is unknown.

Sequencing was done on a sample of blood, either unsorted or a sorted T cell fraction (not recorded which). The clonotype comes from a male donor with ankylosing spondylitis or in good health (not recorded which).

The CDR3 reads CASSLYSQGWYNEQFF. The CDR3 DNA reads as TGTGCCAGCAGCTTATATTCGCAGGGGTGGTACAATGAGCAGTTCTTC. The chain carries TRBV7-8 and TRBJ2-1, with TRBD1 as a possible D gene (6 bases). Germline CDR1 SGHVS, CDR2 FQNEAQ. The CDR3 is 16 amino acids. The V gene lost 2 bases and the J gene lost 4 bases, with 15 bases spanning the gap. Based on the CDR3 plus reference TRBV7-8 and TRBJ2-1, the full variable domain is GAGVSQSPRYKVAKRGQDVALRCDPISGHVSLFWYQQALGQGPEFLTYFQNEAQLDKSGLPSDRFFAERPEGSVSTLKIQRTQQEDSAVYLCASSLYSQGWYNEQFFGPGTRLTVL.